Reported below is one TCR beta chain. The data are from a study of radiation and T cells in renal cell carcinoma. Study summary: Nephrectomy followed 15 Gy stereotactic body radiation by 4 weeks.

This table comes from immunoSEQ multiplex PCR, and its TCRdb copy is limited to in-frame clones, with some not included. Of about 47,000 clones listed, about 80% are singletons. Documented time point: blood 2 weeks post-SBRT. Treatment in this sample: 15 Gy SBRT to primary tumor, nephrectomy 4 weeks later. The tumor was a clear cell renal cell carcinoma. CDR1 is LNHDA, CDR2 SQIVND, per germline (reference sequence). The CDR3 is 13 residues long. V was pared by 5 bases and J by 2 bases, with 9 bases between. This receptor was identified in a woman aged 70-85 years with renal cell carcinoma. Sequences were derived from blood, sampled from a patient whose treatment included radiotherapy and nephrectomy. J is TRBJ2-5 and V is TRBV19, with D possibly matching TRBD1 (6 bases). The CDR3 sequence: CASSVGQQETQYF. In DNA form, the CDR3 reads TGTGCCAGTAGTGTTGGACAGCAAGAGACCCAGTACTTC.